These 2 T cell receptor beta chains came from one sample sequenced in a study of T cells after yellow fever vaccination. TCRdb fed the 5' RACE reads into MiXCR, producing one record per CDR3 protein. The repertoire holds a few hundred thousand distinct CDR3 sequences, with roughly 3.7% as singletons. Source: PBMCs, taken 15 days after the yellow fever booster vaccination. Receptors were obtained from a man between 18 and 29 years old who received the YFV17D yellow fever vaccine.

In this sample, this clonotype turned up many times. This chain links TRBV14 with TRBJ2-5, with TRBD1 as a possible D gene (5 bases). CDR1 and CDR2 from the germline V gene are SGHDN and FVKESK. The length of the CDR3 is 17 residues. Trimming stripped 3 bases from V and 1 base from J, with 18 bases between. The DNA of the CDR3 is TGTGCCAGCAGCCATGGTCTGGGGCGGATTAGCCAAGAGACCCAGTACTTC. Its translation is CASSHGLGRISQETQYF.

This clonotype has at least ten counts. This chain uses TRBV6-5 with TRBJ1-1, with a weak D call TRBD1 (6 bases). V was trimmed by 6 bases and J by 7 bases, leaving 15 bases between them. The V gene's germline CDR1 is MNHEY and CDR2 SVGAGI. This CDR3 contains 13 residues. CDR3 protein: CASRFRTALEAFF. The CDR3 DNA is TGTGCCAGCAGGTTTCGGACAGCACTTGAAGCTTTCTTT.